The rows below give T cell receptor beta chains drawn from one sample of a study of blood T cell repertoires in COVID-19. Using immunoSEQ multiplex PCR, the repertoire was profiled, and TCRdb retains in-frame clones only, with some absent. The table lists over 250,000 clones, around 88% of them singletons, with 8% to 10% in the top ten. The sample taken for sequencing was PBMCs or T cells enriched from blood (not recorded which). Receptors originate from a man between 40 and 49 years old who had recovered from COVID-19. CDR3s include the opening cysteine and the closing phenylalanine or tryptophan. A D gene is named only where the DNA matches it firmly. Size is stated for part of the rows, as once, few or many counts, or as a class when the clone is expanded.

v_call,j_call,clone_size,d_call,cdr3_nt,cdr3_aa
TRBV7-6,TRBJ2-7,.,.,TGTGCCAGCAGCTTAGGTGGACAGACAGCCTACGAGCAGTACTTC,CASSLGGQTAYEQYF
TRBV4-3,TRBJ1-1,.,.,TGCGCCAGCAGCCCTCTCGCTAGGGGAATCGGGCAGGGAACTGAAGCTTTCTTT,CASSPLARGIGQGTEAFF
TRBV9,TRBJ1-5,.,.,TGTGCCAGCAGCGTAGGCGATGAGGCAAGCAATCAGCCCCAGCATTTT,CASSVGDEASNQPQHF
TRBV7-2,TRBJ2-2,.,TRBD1,TGTGCCAGCATAGAAGCCCGGGACAGTTACACCGGGGAGCTGTTTTTT,CASIEARDSYTGELFF
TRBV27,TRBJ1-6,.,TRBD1,TGTGCCAGCAGTTTCCAGGGGGGTGGTTCACCCCTCCACTTT,CASSFQGGGSPLHF
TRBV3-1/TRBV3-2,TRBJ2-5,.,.,TGTGCCAGCAGCCACCCTGAGTCTCCAGAGACCCAGTACTTC,CASSHPESPETQYF
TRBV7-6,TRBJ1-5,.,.,TGTGCCAGCAGCTTGGACATCTCTAGCAATCAGCCCCAGCATTTT,CASSLDISSNQPQHF
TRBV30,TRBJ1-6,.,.,TGTGCCTGGAGGGGCCCCGGGGGGGGGTCACCCCTCCACTTT,CAWRGPGGGSPLHF
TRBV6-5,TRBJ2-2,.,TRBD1,TGTGCCAGCAGCCCAGGGGGATACACCGGGGAGCTGTTTTTT,CASSPGGYTGELFF
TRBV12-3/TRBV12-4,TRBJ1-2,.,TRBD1,TGTGCCAGCAGTTTGGCAGGGGGGAATGGCTACACCTTC,CASSLAGGNGYTF
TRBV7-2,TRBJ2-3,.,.,TGTGCCAGCAGCTCCGACAGAGTACCCACAGATACGCAGTATTTT,CASSSDRVPTDTQYF
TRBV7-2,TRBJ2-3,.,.,TGTGCCAGCAGCTCCTATACCACAGATACGCAGTATTTT,CASSSYTTDTQYF
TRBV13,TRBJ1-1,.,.,TGTGCCAGCAGCCCCGCCAGGGGCCTTTATGAAGCTTTCTTT,CASSPARGLYEAFF
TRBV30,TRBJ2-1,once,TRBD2,TGTGCCGGACGGCGGGGGGGCTCCTATGAGCAGTTCTTC,CAGRRGGSYEQFF
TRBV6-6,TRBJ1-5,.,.,TGTGCCAGCAGGTTAATTAGCAATCAGCCCCAGCATTTT,CASRLISNQPQHF
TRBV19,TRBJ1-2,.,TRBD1,TGTGCCAGCACTACAGGGGCCGGGGGCTACACCTTC,CASTTGAGGYTF
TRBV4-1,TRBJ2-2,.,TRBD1,TGCGCCAGCAGCCAAGGACAGGGGAGCACCGGGGAGCTGTTTTTT,CASSQGQGSTGELFF
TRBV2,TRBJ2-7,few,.,TGTGCCAGCAGTTCTTCCGGGACTCGACCTTACGAGCAGTACTTC,CASSSSGTRPYEQYF
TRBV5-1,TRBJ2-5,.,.,TGCGCCAGCAGACCCATAGGGGAAGAGACCCAGTACTTC,CASRPIGEETQYF
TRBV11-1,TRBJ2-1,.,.,TGTGCCAGCCGAACACGGCAGGCTAATTACAATGAGCAGTTCTTC,CASRTRQANYNEQFF
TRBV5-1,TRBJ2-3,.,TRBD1,TGCGCCAGCAGCCGGGGGAGGGACAGGGGACCAAGCACAGATACGCAGTATTTT,CASSRGRDRGPSTDTQYF
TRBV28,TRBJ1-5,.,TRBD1,TGTGCCAGCAGACAACCGGGACAGTACAATCAGCCCCAGCATTTT,CASRQPGQYNQPQHF
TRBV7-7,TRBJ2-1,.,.,TGTGCCAGCAGCTTAGCCGACAGAGCAAGTGAGCAGTTCTTC,CASSLADRASEQFF
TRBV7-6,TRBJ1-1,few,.,TGTGCCAGCAGCCCAGGGCGGAGGGAGGGCACTGAAGCTTTCTTT,CASSPGRREGTEAFF
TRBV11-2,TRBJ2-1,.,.,TGTGCCAGCAGCCCCTGGGGGGTCTCTACCTACAATGAGCAGTTCTTC,CASSPWGVSTYNEQFF
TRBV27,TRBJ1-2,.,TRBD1,TGTGCCAGCAGTCCTTGGACAGGTCGCCTCTATGGCTACACCTTC,CASSPWTGRLYGYTF
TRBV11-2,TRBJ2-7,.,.,TGTGCCAGCAGCGACAGGACAGGGAGGGGATACGAGCAGTACTTC,CASSDRTGRGYEQYF
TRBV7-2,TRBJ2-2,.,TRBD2,TGTGCCAGCAGCTTAGAATGGACTAGCGCAAGTACCACCGGGGAGCTGTTTTTT,CASSLEWTSASTTGELFF
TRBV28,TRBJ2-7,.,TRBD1,TGTGCCAGCAGTTTGTATAGGACAGGGGCGATGAACGAGCAGTACTTC,CASSLYRTGAMNEQYF
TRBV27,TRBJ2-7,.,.,TGTGCCAGCAGTTATCAAGGGGTCCACGAGCAGTACTTC,CASSYQGVHEQYF
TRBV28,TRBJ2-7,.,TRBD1,TGTGCCAGCAGTTTGGGGACAGGGGGCTTTAGGGAGCAGTACTTC,CASSLGTGGFREQYF
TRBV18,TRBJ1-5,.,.,TGTGCCAGCTCGCCAGAACTTGATGATCAGCCCCAGCATTTT,CASSPELDDQPQHF
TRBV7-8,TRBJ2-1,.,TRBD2,TGTGCCAGCAGCTTCCGACTAGCGGGGCAGAGTGAGCAGTTCTTC,CASSFRLAGQSEQFF
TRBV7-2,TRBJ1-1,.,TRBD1,TGTGCCAGCAGCTTAGCGGGACAGGGGGCTTCTGAAGCTTTCTTT,CASSLAGQGASEAFF